This T cell receptor (beta chain) emerged from a study of vaccination effects on CD4 cells after COVID-19 (dated by TCRdb to 2021 to 2024). At the level of the whole study: Across the study, the median time from the second dose to post-vaccine sampling was 72 days (range 14 to 241). SARS-CoV-2 spike-specific CD4+ TCR repertoires from before and after mRNA vaccination were compared in COVID-19 convalescent patients and in infection-naive vaccine recipients. The full study included some 10 COVID-19 convalescent patients and a few SARS-CoV-2-naive healthy vaccine recipients. The Oncomine TCR Beta short-read assay on an Illumina iSeq 100 was used to sequence cultures from other donors in the study. The research as a whole found: Both infection-induced and vaccine-induced clones contracted markedly at late post-vaccination timepoints, which is consistent with waning T cell responses. The study was limited by a small number of convalescent patients, and early post-infection timepoints were lacking. Among healthy vaccine recipients, nearly all vaccine-induced clones were SARS-CoV-2 mono-reactive, and just 1 of 255 was cross-reactive with common cold coronaviruses.

Including the terminal cysteine and phenylalanine, the CDR3 comprises 15 residues. Only the CDR3 part of the read is kept: 45 bases, read in frame from the first base. The germline V gene yields WSHSY for CDR1 and SAAADI for CDR2. Trimming removed 0 bases from V and 4 bases from J, leaving 10 bases between the germline ends. On this clone itself: The antigen it binds to is not known. No qualities accompany the bases; no much larger clone lies one base away.

In the ViraFEST assay, PBMC were stimulated with viral peptide pools, and antigen-specific CD4+ T cell clonotypes were then identified by expansion using TCR sequencing. After around 10 days of culture, CD4+ T cells were isolated with the EasySep CD4+ T cell isolation kit. Participants received two doses of either the BNT162b2 or the mRNA-1273 mRNA SARS-CoV-2 vaccine. Negative nucleocapsid antibody results before and after vaccination confirmed that the healthy vaccine recipients had no prior SARS-CoV-2 infection. Each well held some 1.9 million PBMC cultured in IMDM containing approximately 5.2% human AB serum, approximately 10 IU/ml IL-2 and gentamicin, along with about 9.5 ug/ml peptides. Half of the culture medium was replaced with fresh IL-2-containing medium on days 3 and 7. Each peptide stimulation condition was cultured in triplicate wells unless otherwise noted. Using Ficoll-Paque Plus gradient centrifugation, PBMC were separated from whole blood and then either used fresh or cryopreserved at -140C. The overlapping peptide pools covered the spike proteins of SARS-CoV-2 as well as those of the common cold coronaviruses HCoV-NL63, HCoV-OC43 and HCoV-229E. The QIAamp micro DNA kit was used to extract genomic DNA from the cultured CD4+ T cells.

Libraries were made using the immunoSEQ multiplex PCR assay. DNA from the cultured, isolated CD4+ T cells was subjected to TCR beta CDR3 sequencing. Concerning the study's data processing: Non-productive TCR sequences were removed and reads were trimmed to the CDR3 region, keeping CDR3s of at least 7 amino acids. Antigen-specific clonotypes were identified using the MANAFEST web app by comparison of expansion in peptide wells against reference cultures. For clones to be considered positive, expansion at FDR<0.05 versus reference and all other wells, an odds ratio above 5, and a frequency above 0.1% in two replicate wells were required. A clonotype was defined as cross-reactive if the clonotype was significantly expanded both in SARS-CoV-2 spike wells and in at least one common cold coronavirus spike condition. Using the stringdist R package, CDR3 similarity was measured by Levenshtein distance, and unrooted trees were constructed with ape in R 3.6.1. TCRdb re-hosts the immuneACCESS table, in-frame sequences only. Its copies lack some clones; in the studies checked, an unresolved V gene accounts for under half of them, and the cause for the rest is not known. That table furnishes V, J and clone size, whereas the DNA furnished D and trimming. The sample table lists over 25,000 clones, 83% of them with a count of one. The leading ten clones occupy about 1.5% of the sample.

This TCR came from a human donor who received a COVID-19 vaccine. Some clones in this sample may be carry-over from other donors' samples. Recombination linked TRBV10-2 to TRBJ2-1, and perhaps TRBD1 as D gene, on 6 matching bases. This specimen was CD4+ T cells from PBMCs cultured with HCoV-NL63 spike peptides, taken after COVID-19 vaccination. Explained via the paper, the cell subset or site label denotes: HCoV-NL63 spike overlapping peptide pool stimulation. The CDR3 has the sequence CASSESGTPYNEQFF. In nucleotide form, the sequence is TGCGCCAGCAGTGAGTCTGGGACACCTTACAATGAGCAGTTCTTC.